The clone carrying this T cell receptor (beta chain) was detected many times. The CDR3 length is 14 residues. Germline CDR1 and CDR2: MNHNS and SASEGT. V was pared by 6 bases and J by 4 bases, with 3 bases of the junction left unmatched. This entry is derived from a study of immune characterization of retroperitoneal liposarcoma. TCRdb re-derived calls from the PCR reads in MiXCR, one entry per CDR3 protein. The profile covers some 10,000 distinct CDR3 sequences, with roughly a quarter appearing a single time and about 9.6% taken by the ten largest. This receptor was identified in a female donor with retroperitoneal liposarcoma. Sequencing was carried out using tumor tissue. J is TRBJ2-6 and V is TRBV6-1, with 7 positions matching TRBD2. The CDR3: CASRLGGGANVLTF. Here the CDR3 DNA reads TGTGCCAGCAGGCTCGGGGGGGGGGCCAACGTCCTGACTTTC.